The entry below describes one T cell receptor beta chain. The sample belongs to a study of blood T cell repertoires in COVID-19. The V gene end was trimmed by 1 base and the J gene end by 5 bases; junction bases not matched to a gene: 13. Per germline, CDR1 MGHRA and CDR2 YSYEKL. The CDR3 consists of 17 residues. Clones were sequenced by immunoSEQ multiplex PCR, and TCRdb holds only the in-frame ones, with some missing. This sample has 15,000 to 17,000 clones; approximately 78% occur once, and the top ten carry 22%. The sequencing sample was made of peripheral blood. This TCR derives from a man older than 75 with active or convalescent COVID-19. This chain links TRBV4-1 with TRBJ1-2, with 7 bases identical to TRBD1. The CDR3, as DNA: TGCGCCAGCAGCCAAGGGACAGGCTCCCCGACGGGGTATGGCTACACCTTC. Amino acid sequence: CASSQGTGSPTGYGYTF.